This T cell receptor beta chain is drawn from a study of spatial heterogeneity in lung cancer. Study results and limitations: The number of expanded tumor alpha and beta chains correlated with mutation number.

Germline values: CDR1 SEHNR, CDR2 FQNEAQ (reference sequence). The CDR3 has 16 residues. The time point is: sample taken at primary tumor resection. A single record per CDR3 protein comes from TCRdb applying MiXCR to the 5' RACE reads. The repertoire has about 1,300 distinct CDR3 sequences, about 10% of them found once; the top ten carry 22%. This clonotype was observed at least ten times. The antigen is undetermined. Germline is not matched at one junction end, which may reflect a read error. The J gene is TRBJ2-6, the V gene TRBV7-9, with 8 positions matching TRBD1. This sample comprised lung tumor tissue, obtained at surgery. The TCR comes from a male donor with early-stage non-small cell lung cancer. CDR3 coding DNA: TGTGTCAGCACGCCCGGACAGGGTTCTGGGGCCAACGTCCTGACTTTC. Protein: CVSTPGQGSGANVLTF.